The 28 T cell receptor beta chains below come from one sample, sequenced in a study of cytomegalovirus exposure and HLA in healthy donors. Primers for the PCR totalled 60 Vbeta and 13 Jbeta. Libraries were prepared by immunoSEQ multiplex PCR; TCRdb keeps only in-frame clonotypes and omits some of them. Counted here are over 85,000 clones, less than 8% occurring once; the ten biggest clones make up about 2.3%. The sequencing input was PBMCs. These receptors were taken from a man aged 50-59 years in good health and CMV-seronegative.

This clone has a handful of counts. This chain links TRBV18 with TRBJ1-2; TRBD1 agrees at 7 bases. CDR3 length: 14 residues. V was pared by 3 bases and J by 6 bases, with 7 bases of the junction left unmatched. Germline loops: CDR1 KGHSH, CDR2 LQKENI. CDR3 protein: CASSPNYDRDGYTF. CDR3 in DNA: TGTGCCAGCTCACCCAACTATGACAGGGATGGCTACACCTTC.

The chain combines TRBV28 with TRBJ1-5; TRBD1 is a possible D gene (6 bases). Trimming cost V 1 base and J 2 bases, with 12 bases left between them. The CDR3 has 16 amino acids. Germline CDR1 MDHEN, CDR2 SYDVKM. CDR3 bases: TGTGCCAGCAGTTTATCCCAGGGGATTGGCAATCAGCCCCAGCATTTT. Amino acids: CASSLSQGIGNQPQHF.

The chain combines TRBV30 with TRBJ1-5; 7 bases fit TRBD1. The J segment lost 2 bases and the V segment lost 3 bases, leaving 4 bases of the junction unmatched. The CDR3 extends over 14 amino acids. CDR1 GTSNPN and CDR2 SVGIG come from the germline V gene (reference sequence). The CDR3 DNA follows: TGTGCCTGGAGGAGGCAGGGGGGCAATCAGCCCCAGCATTTT. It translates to CAWRRQGGNQPQHF.

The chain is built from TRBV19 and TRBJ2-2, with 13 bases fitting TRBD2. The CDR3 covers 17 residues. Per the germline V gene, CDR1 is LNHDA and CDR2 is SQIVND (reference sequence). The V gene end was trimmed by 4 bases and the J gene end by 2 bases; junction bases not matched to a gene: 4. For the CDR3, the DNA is TGTGCCAGTAGTAAGAGGACTAGCGGGAGAAACACCGGGGAGCTGTTTTTT. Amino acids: CASSKRTSGRNTGELFF.

The CDR3 sequence is CASSLRGGGTETQYF. Written as DNA, the CDR3 is TGTGCCAGCAGCTTAAGGGGCGGGGGGACGGAGACCCAGTACTTC. V gene TRBV7-9 combines with J gene TRBJ2-5, with TRBD2 matching over 8 bases. The CDR3 runs 15 residues. Germline V CDR1 and CDR2: SEHNR, FQNEAQ (reference sequence). After removal of 2 bases from V and 5 bases from J, the junction contained 7 bases not matched to a gene. Drawing the rest from reference TRBV7-9 and TRBJ2-5, the complete variable domain is DTGVSQNPRHKITKRGQNVTFRCDPISEHNRLYWYRQTLGQGPEFLTYFQNEAQLEKSRLLSDRFSAERPKGSFSTLEIQRTEQGDSAMYLCASSLRGGGTETQYFGPGTRLLVL.

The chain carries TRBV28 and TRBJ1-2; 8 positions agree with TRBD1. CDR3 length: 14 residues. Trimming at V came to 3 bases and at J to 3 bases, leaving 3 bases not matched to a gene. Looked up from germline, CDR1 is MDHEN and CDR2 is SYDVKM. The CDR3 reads CASSLGQAYYGYTF. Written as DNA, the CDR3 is TGTGCCAGCAGTTTGGGACAGGCCTACTATGGCTACACCTTC.

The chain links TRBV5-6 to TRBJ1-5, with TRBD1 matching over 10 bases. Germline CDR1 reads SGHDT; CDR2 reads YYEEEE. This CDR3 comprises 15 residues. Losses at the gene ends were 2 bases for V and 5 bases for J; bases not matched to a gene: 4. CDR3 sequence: CASSLGQGEHQPQHF. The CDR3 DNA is TGTGCCAGCAGCTTAGGACAGGGGGAACATCAGCCCCAGCATTTT.

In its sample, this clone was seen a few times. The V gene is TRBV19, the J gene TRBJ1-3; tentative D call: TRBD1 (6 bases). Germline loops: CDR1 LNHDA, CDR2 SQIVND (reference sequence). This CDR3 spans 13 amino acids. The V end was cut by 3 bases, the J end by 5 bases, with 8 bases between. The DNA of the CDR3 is TGTGCCAGTAGTATCACAGGGCGAAACACCATATATTTT. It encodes CASSITGRNTIYF. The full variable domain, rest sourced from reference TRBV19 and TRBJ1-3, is DGGITQSPKYLFRKEGQNVTLSCEQNLNHDAMYWYRQDPGQGLRLIYYSQIVNDFQKGDIAEGYSVSREKKESFPLTVTSAQKNPTAFYLCASSITGRNTIYFGEGSWLTVV.

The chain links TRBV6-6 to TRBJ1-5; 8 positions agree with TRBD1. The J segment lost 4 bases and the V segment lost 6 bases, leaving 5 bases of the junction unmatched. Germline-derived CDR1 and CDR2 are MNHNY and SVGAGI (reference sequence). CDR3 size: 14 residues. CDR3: CASSGQGFNQPQHF. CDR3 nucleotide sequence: TGTGCCAGCAGCGGACAGGGTTTTAATCAGCCCCAGCATTTT.

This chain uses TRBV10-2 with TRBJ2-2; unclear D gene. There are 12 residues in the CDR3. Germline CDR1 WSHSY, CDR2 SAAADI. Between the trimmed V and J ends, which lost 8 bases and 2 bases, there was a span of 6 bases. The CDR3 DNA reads TGCGCCAGCGTAGTTAACACCGGGGAGCTGTTTTTT. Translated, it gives CASVVNTGELFF.

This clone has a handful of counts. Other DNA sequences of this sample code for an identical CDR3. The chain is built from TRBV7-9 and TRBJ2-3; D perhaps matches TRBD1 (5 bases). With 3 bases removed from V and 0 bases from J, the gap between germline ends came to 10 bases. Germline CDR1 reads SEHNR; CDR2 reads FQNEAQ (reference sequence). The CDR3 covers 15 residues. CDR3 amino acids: CASSLAQGSTDTQYF. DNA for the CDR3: TGTGCCAGCAGCTTGGCCCAGGGAAGCACAGATACGCAGTATTTT.

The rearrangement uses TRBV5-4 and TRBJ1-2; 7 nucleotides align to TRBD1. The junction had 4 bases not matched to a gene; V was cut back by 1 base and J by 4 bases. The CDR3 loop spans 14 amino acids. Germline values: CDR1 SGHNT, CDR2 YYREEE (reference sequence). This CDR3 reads CASSLMDRTYGYTF. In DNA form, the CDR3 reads TGTGCCAGCAGCTTGATGGACAGGACCTATGGCTACACCTTC.

This CDR3 reads CATARGNTEAFF. DNA of the CDR3: TGTGCCACGGCTAGGGGTAACACTGAAGCTTTCTTT. This rearrangement joins TRBV6-5 to TRBJ1-1; tentative D call: TRBD1 (5 bases). This CDR3 has 12 amino acids. Germline V gives CDR1 MNHEY, CDR2 SVGAGI. V lost 10 bases and J 2 bases, leaving 11 bases between the germline ends.

The chain's CDR3 is CASSLDLLQETQYF. CDR3 sequence (DNA): TGTGCCAGCAGCTTAGATTTACTTCAAGAGACCCAGTACTTC. This chain joins TRBV7-9 and TRBJ2-5, with D unclear. The CDR3 covers 14 residues. CDR1 and CDR2 (germline): SEHNR, FQNEAQ (reference sequence). Trimming removed 1 base from V and 2 bases from J, with 8 bases in between.

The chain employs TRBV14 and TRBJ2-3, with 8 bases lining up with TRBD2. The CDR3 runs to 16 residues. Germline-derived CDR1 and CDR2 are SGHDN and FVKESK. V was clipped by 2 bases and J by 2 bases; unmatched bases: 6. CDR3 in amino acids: CASSQLSGVPTDTQYF. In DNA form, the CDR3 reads TGTGCCAGCAGCCAACTTAGCGGGGTTCCCACAGATACGCAGTATTTT.

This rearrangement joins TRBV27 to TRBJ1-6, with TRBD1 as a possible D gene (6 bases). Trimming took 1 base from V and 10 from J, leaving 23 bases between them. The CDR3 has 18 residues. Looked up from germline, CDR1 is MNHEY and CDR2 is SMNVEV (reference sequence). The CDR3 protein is CASSLLTNRQARRSPLHF. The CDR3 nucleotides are TGTGCCAGCAGTTTATTGACTAATAGACAGGCACGGCGGTCACCCCTCCACTTT.

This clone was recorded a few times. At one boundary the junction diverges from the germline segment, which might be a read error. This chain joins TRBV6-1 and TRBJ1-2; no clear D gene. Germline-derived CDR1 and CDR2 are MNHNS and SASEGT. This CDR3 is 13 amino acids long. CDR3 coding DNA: TGTGCCAGAAGTGAAGCGTGGGCCTATGGCTACACCTTC. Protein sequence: CARSEAWAYGYTF.

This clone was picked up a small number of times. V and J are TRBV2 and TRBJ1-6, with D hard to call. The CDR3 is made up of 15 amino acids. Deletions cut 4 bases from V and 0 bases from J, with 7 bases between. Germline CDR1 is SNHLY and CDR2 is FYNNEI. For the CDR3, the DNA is TGTGCCAGCAGTGCCGAGAGCTCCTATAATTCACCCCTCCACTTT. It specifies CASSAESSYNSPLHF.

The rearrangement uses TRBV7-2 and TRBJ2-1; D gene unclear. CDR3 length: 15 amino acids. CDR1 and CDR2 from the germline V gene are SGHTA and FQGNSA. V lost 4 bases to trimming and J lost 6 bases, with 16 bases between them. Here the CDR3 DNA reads TGTGCCAGCAGCTCACTAAGCCAGACCGGCAATGAGCAGTTCTTC. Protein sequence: CASSSLSQTGNEQFF. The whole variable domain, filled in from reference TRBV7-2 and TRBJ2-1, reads GAGVSQSPSNKVTEKGKDVELRCDPISGHTALYWYRQSLGQGLEFLIYFQGNSAPDKSGLPSDRFSAERTGGSVSTLTIQRTQQEDSAVYLCASSSLSQTGNEQFFGPGTRLTVL.

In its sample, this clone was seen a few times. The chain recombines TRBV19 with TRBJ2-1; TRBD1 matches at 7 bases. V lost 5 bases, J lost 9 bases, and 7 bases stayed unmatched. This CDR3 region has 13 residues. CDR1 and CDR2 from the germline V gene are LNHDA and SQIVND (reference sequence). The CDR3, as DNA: TGTGCCAGTAGTGTGGGGACAGACATTGAGCAGTTCTTC. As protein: CASSVGTDIEQFF.

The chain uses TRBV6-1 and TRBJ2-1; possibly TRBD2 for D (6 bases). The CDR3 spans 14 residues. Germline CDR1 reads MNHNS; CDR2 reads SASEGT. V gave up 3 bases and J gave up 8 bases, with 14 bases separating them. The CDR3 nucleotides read TGTGCCAGCAGTGAGAGAATAGCGGAGGATGAGCAGTTCTTC. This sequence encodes CASSERIAEDEQFF.

The CDR3 here is CASSQGTGNNEQFF. CDR3 sequence (DNA): TGCGCCAGCAGCCAAGGGACAGGGAACAATGAGCAGTTCTTC. The J gene is TRBJ2-1, the V gene TRBV4-3; 8 bases are shared with TRBD1. The CDR3 length is 14 residues. The germline CDR1 and CDR2 sequences are LGHNA and YSLEER. Trimming at V came to 1 base and at J to 5 bases, leaving 1 base not matched to a gene.

CDR3 region: CASSGRQGARVGYGYTF. The CDR3 nucleotides are TGTGCCAGCAGTGGAAGACAGGGGGCGCGTGTCGGCTATGGCTACACCTTC. This chain uses TRBV25-1 with TRBJ1-2; 10 positions match TRBD1. CDR1 is MGHDK and CDR2 is SYGVNS in the germline V gene. Trimming at V came to 4 bases and at J to 4 bases, leaving 12 bases not matched to a gene. The CDR3 is 17 residues long.

The CDR3 reads CASSSRLAGAPGQETQYF. The CDR3 DNA sequence: TGTGCCAGCAGCTCACGACTAGCGGGGGCCCCAGGGCAAGAGACCCAGTACTTC. The rearrangement uses TRBV7-3 and TRBJ2-5; 12 bases match TRBD2. CDR1 and CDR2 (germline): SGHTA, FQGTGA. J was trimmed by 2 bases and V by 4 bases; bases with no gene match: 11. This CDR3 has 18 residues. The full variable domain, its missing parts supplied by reference TRBV7-3 and TRBJ2-5, is GAGVSQTPSNKVTEKGKYVELRCDPISGHTALYWYRQSLGQGPEFLIYFQGTGAADDSGLPNDRFFAVRPEGSVSTLKIQRTERGDSAVYLCASSSRLAGAPGQETQYFGPGTRLLVL.

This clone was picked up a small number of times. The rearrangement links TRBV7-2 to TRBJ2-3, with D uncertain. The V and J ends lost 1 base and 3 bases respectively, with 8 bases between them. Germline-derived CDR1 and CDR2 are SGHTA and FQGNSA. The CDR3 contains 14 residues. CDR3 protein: CASSLGTFTDTQYF. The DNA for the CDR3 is TGTGCCAGCAGCTTAGGTACTTTTACAGATACGCAGTATTTT.

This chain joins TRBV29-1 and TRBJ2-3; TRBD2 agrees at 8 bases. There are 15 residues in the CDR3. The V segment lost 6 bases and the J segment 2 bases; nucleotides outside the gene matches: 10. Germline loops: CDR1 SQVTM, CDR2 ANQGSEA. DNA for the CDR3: TGCAGCGTAAGGGGTTTAGCGGGAACCACAGATACGCAGTATTTT. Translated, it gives CSVRGLAGTTDTQYF.

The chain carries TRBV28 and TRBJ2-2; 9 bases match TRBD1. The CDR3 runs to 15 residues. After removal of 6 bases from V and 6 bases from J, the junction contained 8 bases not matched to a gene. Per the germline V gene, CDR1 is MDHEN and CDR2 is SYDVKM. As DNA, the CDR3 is TGTGCCAGCAGGTCCGACAGGGGGGAAGCCGGGGAGCTGTTTTTT. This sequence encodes CASRSDRGEAGELFF. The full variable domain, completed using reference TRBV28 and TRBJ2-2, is DVKVTQSSRYLVKRTGEKVFLECVQDMDHENMFWYRQDPGLGLRLIYFSYDVKMKEKGDIPEGYSVSREKKERFSLILESASTNQTSMYLCASRSDRGEAGELFFGEGSRLTVL.

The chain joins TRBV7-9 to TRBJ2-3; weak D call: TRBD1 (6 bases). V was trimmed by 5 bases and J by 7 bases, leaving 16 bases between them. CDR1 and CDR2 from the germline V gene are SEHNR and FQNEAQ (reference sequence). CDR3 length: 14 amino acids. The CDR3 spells CASSHLDSLYTQYF. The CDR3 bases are TGTGCCAGCAGCCATCTGGACAGCCTTTATACGCAGTATTTT.